This TCR beta chain was observed in a study of T cells in Graves' hyperthyroidism and ophthalmopathy (dated by TCRdb to between 2018 and 2020). About the investigation overall: Peripheral blood was sampled at the time of initial diagnosis, prior to any treatment. To identify distinguishing TCR V-J signatures, a discovery cohort of 100 or so patients was used, comprising 40 to 45 with Graves' ophthalmopathy and some 60 with stable Graves' hyperthyroidism. Whether ophthalmopathy could be predicted prospectively was tested in an independent validation cohort made up of approximately 19 hyperthyroidism patients plus 17 patients who later progressed to ophthalmopathy. The roughly 100 discovery patients were randomly divided into training and test sets at a 7:3 ratio. The study also compared thyroid tissue and blood T-cell repertoires from five or six Graves' hyperthyroidism patients. After blood sampling, hyperthyroidism patients were treated with methimazole at a starting dose of 30 mg daily, and ophthalmopathy patients were treated with high-dose intravenous methylprednisolone. According to the paper, TCR Vbeta CDR3 sequencing was carried out on 120 to 150 peripheral blood samples, which came from fewer than 50 ophthalmopathy, about 75 hyperthyroidism and roughly 17 progressor patients.

What the research found in general, with its limitations: Most expanded thyroid clonotypes (frequency above 0.001) were also detected in blood, suggesting blood repertoires may reflect thyroid immune responses. No statistical method was used to fix the sample size in advance, and group allocation was not hidden from the investigators. During validation, the model predicted progression to ophthalmopathy a median of around 7 months ahead of onset, with 60% to 71% sensitivity and 72.22% specificity. A 13 V-J signature model separated ophthalmopathy from stable hyperthyroidism, with just over 85% sensitivity and around 84% specificity in cross-validation and 80%/75% in testing.

Hyperthyroidism patients were newly diagnosed, had a disease duration of under 2 months, and were aged 18 to 65 years. Any patient with an uncontrolled infection, another autoimmune disease, pregnancy or lactation was excluded. Diagnoses were established on the basis of clinical symptoms, serum thyroxine and TRAb, thyroid ultrasound, and orbital computed tomography. Blood from progressor patients was collected at the time of first diagnosis with hyperthyroidism, before any ophthalmopathy symptoms had appeared. PBMCs were isolated from 7.5 to 10 ml of fresh peripheral blood by Ficoll-Paque density gradient centrifugation. Patients classed as progressors first received a Graves' hyperthyroidism diagnosis and then went on to develop ophthalmopathy during follow-up. Total RNA was extracted with Trizol reagent, and quality was checked on an Agilent 2100 Bioanalyzer. Taken from the germline V gene (reference sequence), the CDR1 and CDR2 loops are DFQATT and SNEGSKA. V sheds 4 bases and J sheds 7 bases, leaving 16 bases between their ends. There are 13 amino acids in the CDR3, from cysteine to phenylalanine inclusive. CDR3 DNA is the only sequence kept; it has 39 bases, read in frame from the first base.

The TCR beta CDR3 regions were amplified from the RNA transcripts. The first round of RT-PCR for the TCR CDR3 was performed with the HTBI primer set and the Qiagen OneStep RT-PCR kit. The libraries were constructed in a second round of multiplex PCR and then size-selected and purified. Paired-end sequencing of the libraries was performed with 100 bp reads on an Illumina HiSeq2000. The authors' pipeline ran thus. SOAPnuke was used to process the raw data, throwing out any read that contained adapters or uncalled bases, had a mean Phred below 15, or lacked an exact constant-primer or identifier match. High-quality paired reads were merged using COPE v1.2.5, and each unique nucleotide sequence was defined as a clonotype. MiTCR v1.1 was used to align the clonotypes against IMGT TRBV, TRBD and TRBJ reference segments. The analysis included only V-J combinations with a frequency above 0.0001, which together covered approximately 99% of the repertoires. The TCS score was defined as the ratio of F50 (clonal expansion) to E x V (chaos), calculated using BLOSUM62-based TCRdist between CDR3 peptides within each V-J. Welch's t-statistics and random forest reduced some 510 V-J features to 10 to 15, which were used in a naive Bayes classifier (R e1071). TCRdb redid the processing of the public reads, applying fastp at Q25 and MiXCR, and retained in-frame beta chains. Merged by CDR3 protein, the rows form single entries marked with the most common genes and DNA. It is TCRdb's table, rather than the study itself, that gives the V and J calls and clone size. The table for this sample lists almost 600,000 distinct CDR3 sequences; 11% to 15% of them were counted only once. Of the sample, almost 6% is held by the ten largest clones.

This clonotype was found many times. This clone's antigen is unknown. Nothing much larger sits one base from this clone, and base qualities are not available. Rearrangement joined TRBV20-1 to TRBJ1-1, with a weak D call of TRBD1 (5 bases match). Sequencing was carried out using blood. This TCR was recovered from a woman aged 25 to 45 with Graves' hyperthyroidism that later progressed to Graves' ophthalmopathy. This receptor has the CDR3 CSATYRVGGEAFF. The DNA sequence reads TGCAGTGCTACTTACAGAGTGGGGGGTGAAGCTTTCTTT.